This TCR beta chain was observed in a study of identical twins. TCRdb called the 5' RACE reads again in MiXCR, with one record for every CDR3 protein. The repertoire consists of fewer than 500,000 distinct CDR3 sequences, with about 13% occurring once and the leading ten covering approximately 0.98%. Germline assignment: CDR1 SQVTM and CDR2 ANQGSEA. Trimming cost V 4 bases and J 1 base; bases outside gene matches: 4. The CDR3 totals 13 residues. This sample also belongs to another study, concerning yellow fever vaccine responses in identical twins.

The chain recombines TRBV29-1 with TRBJ2-7, with 7 positions matching TRBD1. Input material: CD4+ T cells sorted from blood. This TCR was sampled from a woman in her late teens or twenties in good health. CDR3 sequence: CSVVQGNSYEQYF. The DNA of the CDR3 is TGCAGCGTTGTACAGGGGAATTCCTACGAGCAGTACTTC.